A single sample gave rise to the 10 T cell receptor beta chains below, sequenced in a study of OX40 agonist ivuxolimab in advanced cancers. Generated by immunoSEQ multiplex PCR, the TCRdb table keeps only in-frame clones and is missing some. Counted here are about 100,000 clones, more than 85% occurring once; the ten biggest clones make up roughly 0.53%. Material: CD4+ or CD8+ T cells sorted from blood, obtained in a trial of the OX40 agonist ivuxolimab. The receptors derive from an adult with an advanced solid tumor such as melanoma, head and neck, liver or kidney cancer.

V gene TRBV5-1 combines with J gene TRBJ2-1; TRBD1 is a possible D gene (6 bases). The V and J ends lost 0 bases and 15 bases respectively, with 19 bases between them. The germline CDR1 and CDR2 sequences are SGHRS and YFSETQ. This CDR3 is 14 amino acids long. As DNA, the CDR3 is TGCGCCAGCAGCTTGGAACCCGGACAGCCGAAAAGGTTCTTC. It specifies CASSLEPGQPKRFF. Full variable domain (remainder filled in from reference TRBV5-1 and TRBJ2-1): KAGVTQTPRYLIKTRGQQVTLSCSPISGHRSVSWYQQTPGQGLQFLFEYFSETQRNKGNFPGRFSGRQFSNSRSEMNVSTLELGDSALYLCASSLEPGQPKRFFGPGTRLTVL.

The rearrangement uses TRBV2 and TRBJ2-1; 8 bases map to TRBD2. Germline CDR1 and CDR2: SNHLY and FYNNEI. V lost 5 bases, J lost 1 base, and 4 bases stayed unmatched. The CDR3 contains 15 residues. CDR3 sequence: CASSSGRGSYNEQFF. The DNA for the CDR3 is TGTGCCAGCAGTAGCGGGAGAGGTTCCTACAATGAGCAGTTCTTC.

V is TRBV7-9 and J is TRBJ1-2; no clear D. Between the trimmed V and J ends, which lost 3 bases and 8 bases, there was a span of 13 bases. The CDR3 spans 13 residues. Germline V CDR1 and CDR2: SEHNR, FQNEAQ (reference sequence). CDR3 bases: TGTGCCAGCAGCTTTTCGGGGTACGACGGCTACACCTTC. Encoded protein: CASSFSGYDGYTF. The full variable domain, its missing parts supplied by reference TRBV7-9 and TRBJ1-2, is DTGVSQNPRHKITKRGQNVTFRCDPISEHNRLYWYRQTLGQGPEFLTYFQNEAQLEKSRLLSDRFSAERPKGSFSTLEIQRTEQGDSAMYLCASSFSGYDGYTFGSGTRLTVV.

J is TRBJ2-5 and V is TRBV2; D is undetermined. V gave up 3 bases and J gave up 4 bases, with 9 bases separating them. Per the germline V gene, CDR1 is SNHLY and CDR2 is FYNNEI. The CDR3 sequence is 13 residues long. Here the CDR3 DNA reads TGTGCCAGCAGTGACGGTTGGAGAGAGACCCAGTACTTC. Translating gives CASSDGWRETQYF.

This clone was counted once. The chain employs TRBV4-2 and TRBJ2-1; D unclear. Trimming removed 1 base from V and 7 bases from J, with 8 bases in between. This CDR3 is 13 amino acids long. The V gene's germline CDR1 is LGHNA and CDR2 YNFKEQ. Written as DNA, the CDR3 is TGTGCCAGCAGCCAAGTTGTGGTTAATGAGCAGTTCTTC. Translating gives CASSQVVVNEQFF.

The chain links TRBV5-4 to TRBJ2-1, with D maybe TRBD2 (6 bases). Germline CDR1 and CDR2: SGHNT and YYREEE (reference sequence). V lost 0 bases and J 9 bases, leaving 16 bases between the germline ends. The CDR3 covers 15 residues. CDR3 in amino acids: CASSLEVSGRSEQFF. The CDR3 DNA is TGTGCCAGCAGCTTGGAGGTTAGCGGCCGCTCTGAGCAGTTCTTC. The full variable domain, rest sourced from reference TRBV5-4 and TRBJ2-1, is ETGVTQSPTHLIKTRGQQVTLRCSSQSGHNTVSWYQQALGQGPQFIFQYYREEENGRGNFPPRFSGLQFPNYSSELNVNALELDDSALYLCASSLEVSGRSEQFFGPGTRLTVL.

This clone came up a few times. V usage is TRBV7-2 and J usage is TRBJ2-7; 9 positions agree with TRBD2. The germline V gene encodes CDR1 SGHTA and CDR2 FQGNSA. The CDR3 sequence is 14 residues long. Trimming took 5 bases from V and 4 from J; bases not matched to a gene: 6. As DNA, the CDR3 is TGTGCCAGCAGCCGCGCCCTAGCGGGGTACGAGCAGTACTTC. Its protein is CASSRALAGYEQYF.

The chain recombines TRBV7-9 with TRBJ2-7, with D perhaps assigned TRBD1 or TRBD2 (5 bases each). Per the germline V gene, CDR1 is SEHNR and CDR2 is FQNEAQ (reference sequence). V lost 2 bases and J 2 bases, leaving 13 bases between the germline ends. The CDR3 has 15 amino acids. The CDR3 nucleotides are TGTGCCAGCAGCTTATGGGACGGAAGACCCTACGAGCAGTACTTC. Protein: CASSLWDGRPYEQYF.

This chain uses TRBV11-3 with TRBJ2-7, with D possibly being TRBD1 or TRBD2 (5 bases each). The CDR3 sequence is 13 residues long. The V gene lost 5 bases and the J gene lost 5 bases, with 13 bases spanning the gap. From germline, CDR1 is SGHNT and CDR2 YENEEA. The CDR3 reads CASSPGRSHEQYF. The DNA of the CDR3 is TGTGCCAGCAGCCCGGGACGTTCCCACGAGCAGTACTTC.

The chain carries TRBV18 and TRBJ2-5, with TRBD1 matching over 10 bases. CDR1 and CDR2 (germline): KGHSH, LQKENI. The CDR3 sequence is 15 residues long. V dropped 3 bases and J dropped 4; count of bases not matched to a gene: 5. CDR3 protein: CASSPGRDRGETQYF. The DNA for the CDR3 is TGTGCCAGCTCACCTGGAAGGGACAGGGGAGAGACCCAGTACTTC. The complete variable domain, with remaining parts taken from reference TRBV18 and TRBJ2-5, reads NAGVMQNPRHLVRRRGQEARLRCSPMKGHSHVYWYRQLPEEGLKFMVYLQKENIIDESGMPKERFSAEFPKEGPSILRIQQVVRGDSAAYFCASSPGRDRGETQYFGPGTRLLVL.